The 27 T cell receptor beta chains below were found in one sample sequenced in a study of blood T cell repertoires in COVID-19. The protocol was immunoSEQ multiplex PCR, while the TCRdb copy is restricted to in-frame clones and leaves out a portion. The sample consists of about 68,000 clones, around 87% of them appearing once. Sample: peripheral blood. The receptors originated from a man in his fifties or sixties with acute or convalescent COVID-19.

The chain links TRBV28 to TRBJ2-2; the D is unclear. The length of the CDR3 is 12 residues. Germline CDR1 reads MDHEN; CDR2 reads SYDVKM. Trimming pared 5 bases from V and 4 bases from J, leaving 5 bases between. The CDR3 nucleotides read TGTGCCAGCAGTCTAGGCACCGGGGAGCTGTTTTTT. Its translation: CASSLGTGELFF.

This chain connects TRBV28 to TRBJ2-3; TRBD1 is a possible D gene (6 bases). This CDR3 is built from 15 residues. The germline CDR1 and CDR2 sequences are MDHEN and SYDVKM. V lost 5 bases and J 1 base, leaving 13 bases between the germline ends. The CDR3 DNA follows: TGTGCCAGCAGTCCGGACAGAAGTCGCACAGATACGCAGTATTTT. The encoded protein is CASSPDRSRTDTQYF.

For the CDR3, the DNA is TGTGCCAGCAGTGATAGGGAGAATCAGCCCCAGCATTTT. Translation: CASSDRENQPQHF. The chain has TRBV6-4 and TRBJ1-5; unclear D gene. The V end lost 3 bases, the J end lost 4 bases, and 7 bases lay between the germline ends. Germline V gives CDR1 MRHNA, CDR2 SNTAGT. This CDR3 contains 13 residues.

This clone has just a few counts. The rearrangement links TRBV3-1 (or the pseudogene TRBV3-2) to TRBJ1-1; D not resolved. Germline V CDR1 and CDR2: LGHDT, YNNKEL (reference sequence). This CDR3 spans 16 amino acids. V was trimmed by 1 base and J by 1 base, leaving 13 bases between them. CDR3 loop: CASSQVLTARNTEAFF. In DNA form, the CDR3 reads TGTGCCAGCAGCCAAGTTCTTACAGCAAGGAACACTGAAGCTTTCTTT.

This rearrangement joins TRBV4-1 to TRBJ2-3; 9 bases map to TRBD2. Germline V lookup: CDR1 MGHRA, CDR2 YSYEKL. The V and J ends lost 5 bases and 2 bases, in that order; junction bases with no gene match: 11. The CDR3 is made up of 17 amino acids. CDR3 protein: CASSSEPGLADTDTQYF. In DNA form, the CDR3 reads TGCGCCAGCAGCTCTGAACCGGGACTAGCCGACACAGATACGCAGTATTTT.

J is TRBJ2-1 and V is TRBV5-4, with a possible D match to TRBD1 (5 bases). Germline V gene sequence: CDR1 SGHNT, CDR2 YYREEE (reference sequence). V dropped 3 bases and J dropped 8 bases, with 12 bases sitting between them. The CDR3 contains 13 residues. CDR3 amino acids: CASSSRQFDEQFF. CDR3 in DNA: TGTGCCAGCAGCTCCCGACAGTTCGATGAGCAGTTCTTC.

The rearrangement joins TRBV2 to TRBJ2-7, with a tentative D call TRBD1 (6 bases). Germline lookup yields CDR1 SNHLY and CDR2 FYNNEI. The CDR3 sequence is 11 residues long. V was pared by 10 bases and J by 5 bases, with 12 bases between. CDR3 loop: CATRWDNEQYF. CDR3 DNA sequence: TGTGCCACCAGATGGGACAACGAGCAGTACTTC.

The chain combines TRBV18 with TRBJ2-7; a weak D match, TRBD1 (5 bases). Trimming removed 3 bases from V and 1 base from J, with 13 bases in between. Germline-derived CDR1 and CDR2 are KGHSH and LQKENI. The CDR3 runs to 15 residues. The DNA for the CDR3 is TGTGCCAGCTCACCCAGGCAGGGCACGTCCTACGAGCAGTACTTC. Amino acids: CASSPRQGTSYEQYF.

The gene calls are TRBV6-5 and TRBJ2-3, with D possibly TRBD1 on 5 matching bases. This CDR3 has 12 amino acids. Deletions cut 5 bases from V and 5 bases from J, with 8 bases between. CDR1 and CDR2 from the germline V gene are MNHEY and SVGAGI. CDR3 coding DNA: TGTGCCAGCAGTAACGACAGAGATACGCAGTATTTT. Protein sequence: CASSNDRDTQYF.

This chain joins TRBV6-5 and TRBJ2-1, with D maybe TRBD2 (8 bases). Trimming stripped 2 bases from V and 10 bases from J, with 21 bases between. CDR3 length: 16 residues. Germline CDR1 MNHEY, CDR2 SVGAGI. The CDR3 coding sequence is TGTGCCAGCAGTTACACCAGCGGGAGCCCAGGGGGGGAGCAGTTCTTC. It yields the protein CASSYTSGSPGGEQFF.

This chain links TRBV24-1 with TRBJ1-2, with TRBD1 as a possible D gene (5 bases). The CDR3 extends over 14 amino acids. Trimming shortened V by 1 base and J by 2 bases, and 7 bases separated the two germline ends. Germline V CDR1 and CDR2: KGHDR, SFDVKD. The CDR3 protein is CATSDFDRNYGYTF. CDR3 in DNA: TGTGCCACCAGTGATTTTGACAGAAACTATGGCTACACCTTC.

The chain joins TRBV5-1 to TRBJ2-5; 12 nucleotides line up with TRBD1. Germline loops: CDR1 SGHRS, CDR2 YFSETQ. V gave up 4 bases and J gave up 5 bases; unmatched junction bases: 3. The CDR3 covers 14 residues. For the CDR3, the DNA is TGCGCCAGCAGCCCCGGGACAGGGGGCGAGACCCAGTACTTC. This translates into CASSPGTGGETQYF.

This chain uses TRBV18 with TRBJ2-5; perhaps TRBD2 as D (5 bases). The germline V gene has CDR1 KGHSH and CDR2 LQKENI. V lost 6 bases and J lost 5, with 10 bases in between. This CDR3 has 12 amino acids. The CDR3 DNA reads as TGTGCCAGCTCCCGGGGAGCCGAGACCCAGTACTTC. It encodes CASSRGAETQYF.

The chain uses TRBV7-2 and TRBJ1-5; D not resolved. Germline CDR1 reads SGHTA; CDR2 reads FQGNSA. V lost 4 bases to trimming and J lost 0 bases, with 7 bases between them. CDR3 length equals 14 residues. The CDR3 region has the DNA TGTGCCAGCAGCTACGGGAGTAGCAATCAGCCCCAGCATTTT. As protein: CASSYGSSNQPQHF.

The rearrangement links TRBV6-2 or TRBV6-3 to TRBJ2-3; 9 bases fit TRBD2. This CDR3 has 15 amino acids. The germline CDR1 and CDR2 sequences are MNHEY and SVGEGT. Trimming took 2 bases from V and 4 from J; bases not matched to a gene: 4. The DNA for the CDR3 is TGTGCCAGCAGTTACCCCAGGACTAGCGCAGATACGCAGTATTTT. Translating gives CASSYPRTSADTQYF.

The V gene is TRBV28, the J gene TRBJ2-4; a weak D match, TRBD1 (6 bases). The germline V gene encodes CDR1 MDHEN and CDR2 SYDVKM. The CDR3 is made up of 13 amino acids. V lost 7 bases to trimming and J lost 9 bases, with 16 bases between them. DNA of the CDR3: TGTGCCAGCACCGTACAGGGCGGCGGCATTCAGTACTTC. It yields the protein CASTVQGGGIQYF.

V usage is TRBV9 and J usage is TRBJ2-1, with TRBD2 identical over 8 bases. This CDR3 is 14 amino acids long. Germline V gene sequence: CDR1 SGDLS, CDR2 YYNGEE. J gave up 6 bases and V 3 bases, and 5 bases lay outside the gene matches. CDR3 nucleotides: TGTGCCAGCAGCGCCGGGACTAGGGCCAATGAGCAGTTCTTC. Its translation is CASSAGTRANEQFF.

V usage is TRBV28 and J usage is TRBJ2-6, with D hard to call. The CDR3 is 17 amino acids. Germline V gene lookup returns CDR1 MDHEN and CDR2 SYDVKM. The germline V and J ends were trimmed by 6 bases and 3 bases, with 18 bases remaining between them. CDR3 coding DNA: TGTGCCAGCAGGGCGACCGGTCTTGAGGTTGGGGCCAACGTCCTGACTTTC. It is translated as CASRATGLEVGANVLTF.

V gene TRBV19 combines with J gene TRBJ1-1, with 9 nucleotides matching TRBD1. Germline values: CDR1 LNHDA, CDR2 SQIVND (reference sequence). The CDR3 length is 14 residues. V gave up 6 bases and J gave up 1 base; unmatched junction bases: 3. This CDR3 is CASRPGQGNTEAFF. The CDR3 DNA sequence: TGTGCCAGTAGACCGGGACAGGGGAACACTGAAGCTTTCTTT.

The J gene is TRBJ2-3, the V gene TRBV6-4; weak D call: TRBD1 (6 bases). With 3 bases removed from V and 0 bases from J, the gap between germline ends came to 13 bases. The CDR3 has 16 residues. CDR1 is MRHNA, CDR2 SNTAGT, per germline. As DNA, the CDR3 is TGTGCCAGCAGTGAGGGACACAATCCAAGCACAGATACGCAGTATTTT. This sequence encodes CASSEGHNPSTDTQYF.

Worth noting for this clone: Other DNA sequences from this sample encode an identical CDR3 as well. CDR3 amino acids: CASSLGGTATNEKLFF. CDR3 DNA: TGTGCCAGCAGCTTAGGGGGGACTGCAACTAATGAAAAACTGTTTTTT. V gene TRBV7-9 combines with J gene TRBJ1-4; perhaps TRBD1 as D (5 bases). Trimming took off 1 base at V and 0 bases at J, with 9 bases between the two ends. The CDR3 is 16 residues long. The germline V gene has CDR1 SEHNR and CDR2 FQNEAQ (reference sequence).

The chain employs TRBV24-1 and TRBJ2-6, with a possible D match to TRBD1 (6 bases). The germline V and J ends were trimmed by 7 bases and 0 bases, with 9 bases remaining between them. The CDR3 is 15 amino acids. Germline V gene sequence: CDR1 KGHDR, CDR2 SFDVKD. CDR3: CATSQDSSGANVLTF. The CDR3 DNA reads as TGTGCCACCAGCCAGGACAGCTCTGGGGCCAACGTCCTGACTTTC.

The genes are TRBV18 and TRBJ1-5; D is uncertain. The V gene lost 3 bases and the J gene lost 0 bases, with 18 bases spanning the gap. CDR3 length equals 18 residues. The germline CDR1 and CDR2 sequences are KGHSH and LQKENI. The CDR3 DNA reads TGTGCCAGCTCACCCGACGGTCCTGATTCGGGTAGCAATCAGCCCCAGCATTTT. Translation gives CASSPDGPDSGSNQPQHF.

The CDR3 nucleotides are TGCGCCAGCAGCCAATACCTCGGGACAGACTATGGCTACACCTTC. Its protein product is CASSQYLGTDYGYTF. J is TRBJ1-2 and V is TRBV4-3, with 7 bases identical to TRBD1. The CDR3 is 15 residues long. After removal of 2 bases from V and 3 bases from J, the junction contained 6 bases not matched to a gene. CDR1 LGHNA and CDR2 YSLEER come from the germline V gene.

This clone has just one count. CDR3 residues: CASSLGLYYEQYV. The CDR3 region has the DNA TGTGCCAGCAGCCTGGGGCTTTACTACGAGCAGTACGTC. V usage is TRBV11-3 and J usage is TRBJ2-7; D is possibly TRBD1 (5 bases). The CDR3 runs 13 residues. V shed 5 bases and J shed 3 bases, with 11 bases lying between them. Germline V gene lookup returns CDR1 SGHNT and CDR2 YENEEA.

The chain has TRBV14 and TRBJ2-3; D perhaps matches TRBD2 (5 bases). Trimming took off 2 bases at V and 6 bases at J, with 18 bases between the two ends. Germline CDR1 SGHDN, CDR2 FVKESK. This CDR3 spans 16 amino acids. The CDR3: CASSQMRAYVQDTQYF. CDR3 sequence (DNA): TGTGCCAGCAGCCAAATGCGGGCGTACGTGCAGGATACGCAGTATTTT.

This chain uses TRBV24-1 with TRBJ2-1; tentatively, D is TRBD2 (6 bases). The CDR3 consists of 16 residues. Trimming pared 6 bases from V and 6 bases from J, leaving 20 bases between. Germline assignment: CDR1 KGHDR and CDR2 SFDVKD. The CDR3 DNA follows: TGTGCCACCAGTTCCTCGGGACTGGGCAAAGGCAATGAGCAGTTCTTC. Translated: CATSSSGLGKGNEQFF.